The 18 T cell receptor beta chains given below trace back to one sample, sequenced in a study of blood T cell repertoires in COVID-19. Libraries were prepared by immunoSEQ multiplex PCR; TCRdb keeps only in-frame clonotypes and omits some of them. The sample lists 130,000 to 150,000 clones, about 83% occurring once. Sequencing was carried out using PBMCs or T cells enriched from blood (not recorded which). The receptors were gathered from a woman between 50 and 59 years old who had been exposed to COVID-19.

V and J are TRBV6-5 and TRBJ1-6, with TRBD1 identical over 8 bases. Unmatched junction bases numbered 4, after V lost 8 bases and J lost 4 bases. Germline lookup yields CDR1 MNHEY and CDR2 SVGAGI. CDR3 length: 14 residues. The CDR3 nucleotides read TGTGCCAGCCAGGGGGCAGGGTATAATTCACCCCTCCACTTT. Translation: CASQGAGYNSPLHF.

This chain connects TRBV6-5 to TRBJ1-4; 7 nucleotides match TRBD1. The CDR3 has 15 amino acids. Trimming removed 0 bases from V and 4 bases from J; junction bases left unmatched: 2. Germline values: CDR1 MNHEY, CDR2 SVGAGI. The CDR3, as DNA: TGTGCCAGCAGTTACTCGGGACAGTATAATGAAAAACTGTTTTTT. Amino acids: CASSYSGQYNEKLFF.

The rearrangement links TRBV11-2 to TRBJ2-5, with D maybe TRBD2 (6 bases). Trimming cost V 4 bases and J 7 bases, with 10 bases left between them. The CDR3 loop spans 12 amino acids. Germline V gives CDR1 SGHAT, CDR2 FQNNGV. This chain's CDR3 is CASSSGGGTQYF. The CDR3 region has the DNA TGTGCCAGCAGCTCTGGGGGAGGGACCCAGTACTTC.

V gene TRBV10-3 combines with J gene TRBJ1-2, with D possibly being TRBD1 (5 bases). This CDR3 is 11 amino acids long. CDR1 and CDR2 (germline): ENHRY, SYGVKD. V lost 8 bases to trimming and J lost 6 bases, with 10 bases between them. The CDR3: CAIGHMNGYTF. The CDR3 DNA follows: TGTGCCATCGGACACATGAATGGCTACACCTTC.

This chain uses TRBV7-2 with TRBJ2-7; the D gene is possibly TRBD1 (5 bases). V gave up 7 bases and J gave up 2 bases, with 15 bases separating them. Germline V lookup: CDR1 SGHTA, CDR2 FQGNSA. The CDR3 runs 14 residues. The DNA of the CDR3 is TGTGCCAGCACCGTAGGGGCAGGGCCCTACGAGCAGTACTTC. It is translated as CASTVGAGPYEQYF.

The rearrangement joins TRBV5-6 to TRBJ2-2; 11 nucleotides match TRBD1. V trimming: 1 base; J trimming: 8 bases; junction bases outside the gene matches: 7. The length of the CDR3 is 16 residues. CDR1 SGHDT and CDR2 YYEEEE come from the germline V gene. The CDR3 region has the DNA TGTGCCAGCAGCTTGCCGGGACAGGGGGAGGCAGGGGAGCTGTTTTTT. Encoded protein: CASSLPGQGEAGELFF.

The chain is built from TRBV4-2 and TRBJ1-4, with D unclear. CDR3 length equals 18 residues. Germline V gene data show CDR1 as LGHNA and CDR2 as YNFKEQ. V shed 0 bases and J shed 5 bases, with 19 bases lying between them. The CDR3 here is CASSQDFSEARPNEKLFF. DNA of the CDR3: TGTGCCAGCAGCCAAGATTTTTCGGAGGCCAGGCCCAATGAAAAACTGTTTTTT.

The chain couples TRBV7-8 to TRBJ1-1; 7 bases match TRBD1. J gave up 3 bases and V 2 bases, and 3 bases lay outside the gene matches. The germline V gene encodes CDR1 SGHVS and CDR2 FQNEAQ. The CDR3 has 14 residues. The CDR3 DNA reads TGTGCCAGCAGCTTAAAGGGGACAGACACTGAAGCTTTCTTT. Residues: CASSLKGTDTEAFF.

This chain links TRBV5-1 with TRBJ1-2, with D perhaps matching TRBD1 (5 bases). Trimming removed 0 bases at V and 5 bases at J, with 17 bases between. The CDR3 runs to 16 residues. CDR1 is SGHRS, CDR2 YFSETQ, per germline. The CDR3: CASSLESGRSRYGYTF. The CDR3, as DNA: TGCGCCAGCAGCTTGGAATCAGGGCGGTCCCGATATGGCTACACCTTC.

The V call is TRBV7-2, the J call TRBJ2-3; the D is unclear. The germline CDR1 and CDR2 sequences are SGHTA and FQGNSA. This CDR3 region has 14 residues. Trimming cost V 0 bases and J 4 bases, with 8 bases left between them. CDR3 bases: TGTGCCAGCAGCTTAGCCCTCAGATCAGATACGCAGTATTTT. Residues: CASSLALRSDTQYF.

This clone showed up just a few times. The chain links TRBV7-2 to TRBJ2-2; TRBD1 might be the D (6 bases). The V gene's germline CDR1 is SGHTA and CDR2 FQGNSA. V dropped 5 bases and J dropped 11 bases, with 21 bases sitting between them. CDR3 size: 15 residues. CDR3 sequence: CASSPTPRGHSELFF. The CDR3 coding sequence is TGTGCCAGCAGCCCCACCCCCAGGGGCCACTCAGAGCTGTTTTTT.

Within the sample, this clone is medium-sized. This rearrangement joins TRBV5-1 to TRBJ1-6; TRBD1 agrees at 7 bases. There are 14 residues in the CDR3. Germline trimming cut 2 bases from V and 7 bases from J; bases unmatched to any gene: 3. Germline V CDR1 and CDR2: SGHRS, YFSETQ. The CDR3 DNA is TGCGCCAGCAGCTTCGGACAGGAAAATTCACCCCTCCACTTT. This encodes CASSFGQENSPLHF. Using reference TRBV5-1 and TRBJ1-6 for the parts outside the CDR3, the full variable domain is KAGVTQTPRYLIKTRGQQVTLSCSPISGHRSVSWYQQTPGQGLQFLFEYFSETQRNKGNFPGRFSGRQFSNSRSEMNVSTLELGDSALYLCASSFGQENSPLHFGNGTRLTVT.

V usage is TRBV3-1 (or the pseudogene TRBV3-2) and J usage is TRBJ1-2; D ambiguous. This CDR3 region has 14 residues. CDR1 and CDR2 (germline): LGHDT, YNNKEL (reference sequence). With 0 bases removed from V and 1 base from J, the gap between germline ends came to 6 bases. CDR3 DNA sequence: TGTGCCAGCAGCCAAGATCCCGTTAACTATGGCTACACCTTC. This codes for CASSQDPVNYGYTF.

V usage is TRBV3-1 (or the pseudogene TRBV3-2) and J usage is TRBJ1-4, with TRBD1 matching over 10 bases. CDR3 size: 13 residues. Germline CDR1 reads LGHDT; CDR2 reads YNNKEL (reference sequence). V trimming: 5 bases; J trimming: 7 bases; junction bases outside the gene matches: 1. CDR3 residues: CASSWTGGEKLFF. The CDR3 bases are TGTGCCAGCAGCTGGACAGGGGGTGAAAAACTGTTTTTT.

The CDR3 DNA is TGTGCCAGCAGCCAAGGGACAGGGTTTGGCTATGGCTACACCTTC. Amino acids: CASSQGTGFGYGYTF. The rearrangement uses TRBV3-1 (or the pseudogene TRBV3-2) and TRBJ1-2; 8 bases are shared with TRBD1. Germline CDR1 reads LGHDT; CDR2 reads YNNKEL (reference sequence). V lost 1 base, J lost 4 bases, and 5 bases stayed unmatched. The CDR3 runs to 15 residues.

This clone was recorded at least ten times. This sequence joins TRBV27 and TRBJ1-3; no firm D call. CDR1 and CDR2 (germline): MNHEY, SMNVEV (reference sequence). The V and J ends lost 2 bases and 0 bases respectively, with 5 bases between them. This CDR3 has 14 amino acids. The CDR3 is CASSLSGSGNTIYF. As DNA, the CDR3 is TGTGCCAGCAGTTTAAGCGGCTCTGGAAACACCATATATTTT.

The V gene is TRBV5-1, the J gene TRBJ1-6; perhaps TRBD1 as D (5 bases). Germline CDR1 reads SGHRS; CDR2 reads YFSETQ. CDR3 length: 15 residues. Trimming cost V 0 bases and J 9 bases, with 13 bases left between them. In DNA form, the CDR3 reads TGCGCCAGCAGCTTGGAATCGGGGGTTAGTTCACCCCTCCACTTT. Translation gives CASSLESGVSSPLHF.

This sequence joins TRBV7-9 and TRBJ2-7, with 10 bases fitting TRBD2. CDR1 is SEHNR and CDR2 is FQNEAQ in the germline V gene (reference sequence). Trimming at V came to 1 base and at J to 2 bases, leaving 8 bases not matched to a gene. This CDR3 has 17 amino acids. As DNA, the CDR3 is TGTGCCAGCAGCTTAGGATGGCCCGGGACTAGCGCCTACGAGCAGTACTTC. Its translation is CASSLGWPGTSAYEQYF.